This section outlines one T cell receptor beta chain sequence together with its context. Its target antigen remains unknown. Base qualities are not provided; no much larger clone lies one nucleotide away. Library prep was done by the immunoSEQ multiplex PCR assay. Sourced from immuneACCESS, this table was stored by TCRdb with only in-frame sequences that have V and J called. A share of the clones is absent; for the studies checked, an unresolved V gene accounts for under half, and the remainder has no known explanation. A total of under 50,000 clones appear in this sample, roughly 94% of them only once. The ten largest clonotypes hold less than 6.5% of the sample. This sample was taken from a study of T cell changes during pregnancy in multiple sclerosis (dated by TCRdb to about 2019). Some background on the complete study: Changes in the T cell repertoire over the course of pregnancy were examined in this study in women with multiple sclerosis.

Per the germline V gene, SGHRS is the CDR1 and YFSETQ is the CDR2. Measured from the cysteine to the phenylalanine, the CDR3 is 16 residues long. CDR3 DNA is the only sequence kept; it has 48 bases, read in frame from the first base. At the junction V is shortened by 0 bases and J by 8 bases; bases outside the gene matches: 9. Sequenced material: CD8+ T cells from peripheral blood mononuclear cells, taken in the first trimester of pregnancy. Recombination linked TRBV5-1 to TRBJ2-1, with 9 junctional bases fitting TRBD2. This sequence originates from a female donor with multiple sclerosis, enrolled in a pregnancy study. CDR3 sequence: CASSLAVSGRSDEQFF. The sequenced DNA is TGCGCCAGCAGCTTGGCCGTTAGCGGGAGATCGGATGAGCAGTTCTTC.